The T cell receptor beta chain described here comes from a study of T cell clonality in common variable immunodeficiency. The protocol was immunoSEQ multiplex PCR, while the TCRdb copy is restricted to in-frame clones and leaves out a portion. The table lists tens of thousands of clones, no singletons, with 0.65% to 0.8% in the top ten. The CDR3 covers 16 residues. CDR1 is DFQATT and CDR2 is SNEGSKA in the germline V gene (reference sequence). V gave up 1 base and J gave up 6 bases; unmatched junction bases: 10. Details on this clone: The read falls 3 residues short of the CDR3 end, and the missing part is taken from the germline J gene.

The V and J genes are TRBV20-1 and TRBJ2-1; 9 bases map to TRBD2. Sequencing input: peripheral blood mononuclear cells. The receptor comes from a person aged 18 to 69 in good health. The sequenced CDR3 bases are TGCAGTGCTAGAGCCCTCAGGGGGACTAGCATCAATGAG. Translated: CSARALRGTSINE. Given in full, the CDR3 is CSARALRGTSINEQFF.